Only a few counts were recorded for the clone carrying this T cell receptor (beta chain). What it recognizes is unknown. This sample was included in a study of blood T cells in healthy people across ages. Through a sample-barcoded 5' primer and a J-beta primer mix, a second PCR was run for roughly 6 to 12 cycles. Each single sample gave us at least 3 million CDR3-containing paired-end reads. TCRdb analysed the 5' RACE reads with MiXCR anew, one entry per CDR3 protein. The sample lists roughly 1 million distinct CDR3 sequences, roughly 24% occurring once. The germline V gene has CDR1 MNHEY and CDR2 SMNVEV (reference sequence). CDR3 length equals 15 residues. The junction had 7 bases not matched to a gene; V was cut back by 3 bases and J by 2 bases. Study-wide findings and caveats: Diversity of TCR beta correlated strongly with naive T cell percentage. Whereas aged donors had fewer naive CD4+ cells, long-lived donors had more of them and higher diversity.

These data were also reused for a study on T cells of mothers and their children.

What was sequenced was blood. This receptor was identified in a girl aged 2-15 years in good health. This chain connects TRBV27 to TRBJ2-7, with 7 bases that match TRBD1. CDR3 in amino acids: CASSFRQGGPYEQYF. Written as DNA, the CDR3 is TGTGCCAGCAGTTTCCGACAGGGTGGACCCTACGAGCAGTACTTC.